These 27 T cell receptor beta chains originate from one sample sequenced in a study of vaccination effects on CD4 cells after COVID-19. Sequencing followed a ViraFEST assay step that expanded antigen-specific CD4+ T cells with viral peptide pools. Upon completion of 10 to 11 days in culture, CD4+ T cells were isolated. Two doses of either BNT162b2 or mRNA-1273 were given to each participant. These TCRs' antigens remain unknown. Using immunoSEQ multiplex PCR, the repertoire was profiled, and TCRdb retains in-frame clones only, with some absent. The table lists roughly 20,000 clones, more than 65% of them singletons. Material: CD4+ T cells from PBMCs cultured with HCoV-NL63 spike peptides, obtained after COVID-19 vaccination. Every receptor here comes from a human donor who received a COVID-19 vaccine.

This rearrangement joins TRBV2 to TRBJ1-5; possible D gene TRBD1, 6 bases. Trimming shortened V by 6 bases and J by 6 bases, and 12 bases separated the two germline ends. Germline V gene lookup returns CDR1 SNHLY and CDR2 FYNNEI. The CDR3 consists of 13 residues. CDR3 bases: TGTGCCAGCAGGCGGGACATCGGTCAGCCCCAGCATTTT. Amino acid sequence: CASRRDIGQPQHF.

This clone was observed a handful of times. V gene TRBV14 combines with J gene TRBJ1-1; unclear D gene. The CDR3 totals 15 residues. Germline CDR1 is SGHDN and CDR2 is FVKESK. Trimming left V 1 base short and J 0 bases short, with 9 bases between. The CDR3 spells CASSQGTSMNTEAFF. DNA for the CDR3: TGTGCCAGCAGCCAAGGGACCTCTATGAACACTGAAGCTTTCTTT.

For the CDR3, the DNA is TGTGCCAGCAGTTCTATATATCGTTCGGTAGCCAAAAACATTCAGTACTTC. Encoded protein: CASSSIYRSVAKNIQYF. The rearrangement uses TRBV27 and TRBJ2-4; D is uncertain. From germline, CDR1 is MNHEY and CDR2 SMNVEV (reference sequence). The CDR3 spans 17 residues. The V gene lost 4 bases and the J gene lost 0 bases, with 16 bases spanning the gap.

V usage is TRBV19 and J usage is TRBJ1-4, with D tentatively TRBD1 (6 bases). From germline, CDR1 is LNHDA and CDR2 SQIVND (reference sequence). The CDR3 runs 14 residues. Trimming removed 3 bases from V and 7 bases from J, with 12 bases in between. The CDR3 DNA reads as TGTGCCAGTAGTATTACGGGACAATTTGAAAAACTGTTTTTT. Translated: CASSITGQFEKLFF.

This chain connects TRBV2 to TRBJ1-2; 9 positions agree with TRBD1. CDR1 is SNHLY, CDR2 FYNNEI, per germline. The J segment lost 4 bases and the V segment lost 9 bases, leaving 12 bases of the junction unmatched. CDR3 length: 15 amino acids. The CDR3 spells CASGTRTGEPYGYTF. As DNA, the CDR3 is TGTGCCAGTGGGACGAGGACAGGGGAGCCCTATGGCTACACCTTC.

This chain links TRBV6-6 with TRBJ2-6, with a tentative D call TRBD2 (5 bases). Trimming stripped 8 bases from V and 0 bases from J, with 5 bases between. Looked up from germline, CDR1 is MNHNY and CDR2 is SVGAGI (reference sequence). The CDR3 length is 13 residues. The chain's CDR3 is CASAGSGANVLTF. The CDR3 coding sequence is TGTGCCAGCGCGGGCTCTGGGGCCAACGTCCTGACTTTC.

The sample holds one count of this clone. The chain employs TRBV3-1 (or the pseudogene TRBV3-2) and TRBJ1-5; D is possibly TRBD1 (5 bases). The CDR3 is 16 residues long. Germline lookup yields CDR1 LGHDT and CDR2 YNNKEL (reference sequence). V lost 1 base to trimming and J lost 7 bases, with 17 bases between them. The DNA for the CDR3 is TGTGCCAGCAGCCAAGGGGGGGGGAGGGAAGGGCAGCCCCAGCATTTT. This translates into CASSQGGGREGQPQHF.

CDR3 nucleotides: TGTGCCACATTTCCCAAGGGGGGTGACATGAACACTGAAGCTTTCTTT. This sequence encodes CATFPKGGDMNTEAFF. The J gene is TRBJ1-1, the V gene TRBV19; D possibly corresponds to TRBD1 (6 bases). The CDR3 contains 16 residues. Germline V CDR1 and CDR2: LNHDA, SQIVND (reference sequence). The V and J ends lost 10 bases and 0 bases respectively, with 21 bases between them.

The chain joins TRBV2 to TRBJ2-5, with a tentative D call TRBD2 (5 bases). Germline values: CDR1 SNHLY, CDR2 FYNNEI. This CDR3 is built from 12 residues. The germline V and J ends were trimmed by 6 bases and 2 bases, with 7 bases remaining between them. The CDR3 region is CASREGQETQYF. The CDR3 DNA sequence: TGTGCCAGCAGAGAGGGACAAGAGACCCAGTACTTC.

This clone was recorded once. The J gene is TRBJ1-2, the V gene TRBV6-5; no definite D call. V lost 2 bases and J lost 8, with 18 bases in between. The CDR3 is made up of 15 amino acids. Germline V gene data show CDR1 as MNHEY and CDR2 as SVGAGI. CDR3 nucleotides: TGTGCCAGCAGTTACCTAGGACCGGTTCCTGGGGGCTACACCTTC. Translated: CASSYLGPVPGGYTF.

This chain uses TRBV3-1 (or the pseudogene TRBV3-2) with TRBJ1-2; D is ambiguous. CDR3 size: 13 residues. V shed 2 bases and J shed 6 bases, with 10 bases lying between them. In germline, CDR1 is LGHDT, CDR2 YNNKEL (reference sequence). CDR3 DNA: TGTGCCAGCAGCCAATATCGGGGAAATGGCTACACCTTC. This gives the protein CASSQYRGNGYTF.

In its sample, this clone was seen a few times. The CDR3 is CASSSTSASYEQYF. The CDR3, as DNA: TGTGCCAGCAGTTCGACTAGCGCCTCCTACGAGCAGTACTTC. The gene calls are TRBV6-5 and TRBJ2-7; the match to TRBD2 covers 8 bases. V dropped 4 bases and J dropped 0; count of bases not matched to a gene: 2. The length of the CDR3 is 14 residues. Looked up from germline, CDR1 is MNHEY and CDR2 is SVGAGI.

CDR3 in amino acids: CASSIDYEQFF. DNA of the CDR3: TGTGCCAGTAGCATCGATTATGAGCAGTTCTTC. The chain carries TRBV19 and TRBJ2-1; D uncertain. This CDR3 has 11 amino acids. V was shortened by 6 bases and J by 8 bases, with 8 bases between the two germline ends. Germline V lookup: CDR1 LNHDA, CDR2 SQIVND (reference sequence).

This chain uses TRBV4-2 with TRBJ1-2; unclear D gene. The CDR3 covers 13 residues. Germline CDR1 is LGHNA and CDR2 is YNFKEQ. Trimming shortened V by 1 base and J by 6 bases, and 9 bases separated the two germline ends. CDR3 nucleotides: TGTGCCAGCAGCCAAGGGTTGTCGGATGGCTACACCTTC. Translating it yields CASSQGLSDGYTF.

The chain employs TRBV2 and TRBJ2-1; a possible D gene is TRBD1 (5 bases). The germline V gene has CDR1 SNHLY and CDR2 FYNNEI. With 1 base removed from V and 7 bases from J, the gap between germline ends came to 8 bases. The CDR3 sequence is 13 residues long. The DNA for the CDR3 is TGTGCCAGCAGTGAAGAGGCAGGGAATGAGCAGTTCTTC. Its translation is CASSEEAGNEQFF.

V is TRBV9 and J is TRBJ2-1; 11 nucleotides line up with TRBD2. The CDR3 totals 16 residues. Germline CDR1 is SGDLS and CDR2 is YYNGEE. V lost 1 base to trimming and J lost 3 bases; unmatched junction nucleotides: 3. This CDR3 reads CASSVWGTSGYNEQFF. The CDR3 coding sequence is TGTGCCAGCAGCGTATGGGGGACTAGCGGCTACAATGAGCAGTTCTTC.

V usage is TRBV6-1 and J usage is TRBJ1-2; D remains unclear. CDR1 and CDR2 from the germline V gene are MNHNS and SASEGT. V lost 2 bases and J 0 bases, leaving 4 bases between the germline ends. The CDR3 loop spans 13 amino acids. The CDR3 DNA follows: TGTGCCAGCAGTGAAAGGGCTAACTATGGCTACACCTTC. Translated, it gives CASSERANYGYTF.

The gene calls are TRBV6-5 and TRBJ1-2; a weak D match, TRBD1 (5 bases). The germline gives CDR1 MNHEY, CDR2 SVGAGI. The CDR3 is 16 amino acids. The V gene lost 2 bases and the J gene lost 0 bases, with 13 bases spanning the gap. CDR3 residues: CASSYGYQGANYGYTF. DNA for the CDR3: TGTGCCAGCAGTTACGGTTACCAAGGGGCTAACTATGGCTACACCTTC.

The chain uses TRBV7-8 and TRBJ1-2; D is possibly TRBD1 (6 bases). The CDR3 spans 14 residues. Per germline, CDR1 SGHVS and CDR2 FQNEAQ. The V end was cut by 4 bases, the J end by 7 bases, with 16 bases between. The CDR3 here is CASSSIQGMGGYTF. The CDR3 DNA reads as TGTGCCAGCAGCTCGATACAGGGAATGGGTGGCTACACCTTC.

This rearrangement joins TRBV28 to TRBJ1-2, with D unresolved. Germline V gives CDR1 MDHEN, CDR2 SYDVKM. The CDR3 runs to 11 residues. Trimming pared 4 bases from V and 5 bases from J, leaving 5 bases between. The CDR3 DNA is TGTGCCAGCAGTTCTAGATATGGCTACACCTTC. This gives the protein CASSSRYGYTF.

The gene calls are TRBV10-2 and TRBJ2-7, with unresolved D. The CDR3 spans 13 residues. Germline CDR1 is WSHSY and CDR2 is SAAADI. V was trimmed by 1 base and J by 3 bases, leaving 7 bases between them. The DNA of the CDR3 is TGCGCCAGCAGTGAGTTGTATCTCTACGAGCAGTACTTC. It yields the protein CASSELYLYEQYF.

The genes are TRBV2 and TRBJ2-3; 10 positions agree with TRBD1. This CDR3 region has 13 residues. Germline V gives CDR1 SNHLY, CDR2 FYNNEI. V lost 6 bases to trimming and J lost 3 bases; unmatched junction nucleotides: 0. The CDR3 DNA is TGTGCCAGCAGGGACAGGGGGACAGATACGCAGTATTTT. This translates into CASRDRGTDTQYF.

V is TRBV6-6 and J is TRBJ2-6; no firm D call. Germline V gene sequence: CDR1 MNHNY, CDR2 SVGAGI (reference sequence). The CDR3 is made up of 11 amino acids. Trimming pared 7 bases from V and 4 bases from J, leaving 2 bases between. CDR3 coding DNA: TGTGCCAGCACCGGGGCCAACGTCCTGACTTTC. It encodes CASTGANVLTF.

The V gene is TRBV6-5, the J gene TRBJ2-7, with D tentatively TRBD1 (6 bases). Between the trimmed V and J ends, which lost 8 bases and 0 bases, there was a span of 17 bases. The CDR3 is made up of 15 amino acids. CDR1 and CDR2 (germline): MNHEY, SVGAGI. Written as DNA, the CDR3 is TGTGCCAGCCGTCCCGGACAGCTAACCTCCTACGAGCAGTACTTC. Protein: CASRPGQLTSYEQYF.

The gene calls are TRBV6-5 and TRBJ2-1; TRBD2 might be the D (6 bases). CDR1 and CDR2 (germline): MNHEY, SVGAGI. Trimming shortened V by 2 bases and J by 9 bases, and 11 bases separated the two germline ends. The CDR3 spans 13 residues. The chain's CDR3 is CASSYEGLIEQFF. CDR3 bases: TGTGCCAGCAGTTACGAGGGACTTATTGAGCAGTTCTTC.

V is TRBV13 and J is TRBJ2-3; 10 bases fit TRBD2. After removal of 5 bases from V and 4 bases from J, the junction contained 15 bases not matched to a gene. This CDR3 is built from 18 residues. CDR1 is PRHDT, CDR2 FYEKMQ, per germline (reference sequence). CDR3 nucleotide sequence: TGTGCCAGCAGCCCCCTTTTAGTGGCTAGCGGGAGACCAGATACGCAGTATTTT. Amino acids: CASSPLLVASGRPDTQYF.

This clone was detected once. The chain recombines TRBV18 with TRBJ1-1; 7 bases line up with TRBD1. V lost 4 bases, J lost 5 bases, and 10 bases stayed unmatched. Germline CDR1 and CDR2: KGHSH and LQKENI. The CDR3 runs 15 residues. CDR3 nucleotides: TGTGCCAGCTCACGCGACCAACAGGGGCGAACTGAAGCTTTCTTT. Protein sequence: CASSRDQQGRTEAFF.